The 24 T cell receptor beta chains in this list originate from one sample, sequenced in a study of sequential checkpoint blockade in melanoma. Sequenced by immunoSEQ multiplex PCR; TCRdb stores in-frame clones only, minus some. The sample consists of tens of thousands of clones, more than 80% of them appearing once. Treatment in this sample: randomized to nivolumab then ipilimumab (arm A) or the reverse (arm B). The material sequenced was CD8+ T cells sorted from blood (inferred from file names), taken from a patient given nivolumab and ipilimumab in sequence. The receptors were sampled from a human donor with melanoma.

The sample holds a few counts of this clone. This sequence joins TRBV19 and TRBJ1-5; no definite D call. Germline CDR1 is LNHDA and CDR2 is SQIVND (reference sequence). V shed 3 bases and J shed 0 bases, with 6 bases lying between them. This CDR3 is 14 amino acids long. CDR3 sequence: CASSIRFSNQPQHF. For the CDR3, the DNA is TGTGCCAGTAGTATTCGGTTTAGCAATCAGCCCCAGCATTTT.

V gene TRBV7-9 combines with J gene TRBJ2-7, with D tentatively TRBD2 (6 bases). The CDR3 spans 15 residues. Trimming cost V 1 base and J 0 bases, with 10 bases left between them. Germline V lookup: CDR1 SEHNR, CDR2 FQNEAQ (reference sequence). The CDR3 bases are TGTGCCAGCAGCTTAGTTAGCGGAGCCTCCTACGAGCAGTACTTC. Encoded protein: CASSLVSGASYEQYF. Full variable domain (rest looked up from reference TRBV7-9 and TRBJ2-7): DTGVSQNPRHKITKRGQNVTFRCDPISEHNRLYWYRQTLGQGPEFLTYFQNEAQLEKSRLLSDRFSAERPKGSFSTLEIQRTEQGDSAMYLCASSLVSGASYEQYFGPGTRLTVT.

In its sample, this clone was seen a few times. The chain carries TRBV7-3 and TRBJ2-3, with no clear D. CDR3 length: 13 residues. From germline, CDR1 is SGHTA and CDR2 FQGTGA. V was pared by 6 bases and J by 1 base, with 8 bases between. CDR3 in amino acids: CASRASGTDTQYF. The CDR3 nucleotides read TGTGCCAGCAGAGCCTCGGGCACAGATACGCAGTATTTT. The whole variable domain, filled in from reference TRBV7-3 and TRBJ2-3, reads GAGVSQTPSNKVTEKGKYVELRCDPISGHTALYWYRQSLGQGPEFLIYFQGTGAADDSGLPNDRFFAVRPEGSVSTLKIQRTERGDSAVYLCASRASGTDTQYFGPGTRLTVL.

The gene calls are TRBV4-3 and TRBJ1-5; TRBD1 agrees at 7 bases. CDR1 and CDR2 from the germline V gene are LGHNA and YSLEER. Losses at the gene ends were 0 bases for V and 6 bases for J; bases not matched to a gene: 11. This CDR3 has 17 residues. The CDR3 nucleotides read TGCGCCAGCAGCCAAGACGCCACAGGGGCTGCGATTCAGCCCCAGCATTTT. It is translated as CASSQDATGAAIQPQHF.

The chain links TRBV7-9 to TRBJ2-1, with D possibly TRBD2 on 5 matching bases. CDR3 length: 12 amino acids. Trimming removed 4 bases from V and 10 bases from J, with 11 bases in between. Germline-derived CDR1 and CDR2 are SEHNR and FQNEAQ (reference sequence). CDR3 in DNA: TGTGCCAGCAGCTCCGGACTCGTCGAGCAGTTCTTC. This gives the protein CASSSGLVEQFF.

J is TRBJ2-2 and V is TRBV5-6, with 13 bases identical to TRBD2. The CDR3 is 16 amino acids. Germline V CDR1 and CDR2: SGHDT, YYEEEE. The V segment lost 4 bases and the J segment 3 bases; nucleotides outside the gene matches: 3. In nucleotides, the CDR3 is TGTGCCAGCAGCCTGGGACTAGCGGGGTACACCGGGGAGCTGTTTTTT. Translating it yields CASSLGLAGYTGELFF.

This clone was detected once. The chain uses TRBV6-6 and TRBJ2-5, with D possibly matching TRBD2 (7 bases). CDR1 MNHNY and CDR2 SVGAGI come from the germline V gene (reference sequence). The length of the CDR3 is 14 residues. Trimming shortened V by 5 bases and J by 3 bases, and 13 bases separated the two germline ends. CDR3 nucleotide sequence: TGTGCCAGCAGTCACCGGGGGGCAGAAGAGACCCAGTACTTC. It encodes CASSHRGAEETQYF.

The chain combines TRBV9 with TRBJ1-4; possible D gene TRBD1, 5 bases. The CDR3 is 16 residues long. Germline V gene lookup returns CDR1 SGDLS and CDR2 YYNGEE. Deletions cut 0 bases from V and 5 bases from J, with 14 bases between. The CDR3 DNA is TGTGCCAGCAGCGTAGGGAGACAGTATCCGAATGAAAAACTGTTTTTT. Protein: CASSVGRQYPNEKLFF.

V and J are TRBV7-7 and TRBJ2-1; 7 bases match TRBD2. This CDR3 has 15 amino acids. With 5 bases clipped from V and 2 bases from J, the junction kept 6 bases outside the gene matches. CDR1 SSHAT and CDR2 FNYEAQ come from the germline V gene (reference sequence). The CDR3 coding sequence is TGTGCCAGCAGCAAACAAGCGGGACCCTACAATGAGCAGTTCTTC. Translating it yields CASSKQAGPYNEQFF.

The chain is built from TRBV7-9 and TRBJ2-1, with 12 positions matching TRBD2. The CDR3 length is 16 residues. V gave up 5 bases and J gave up 5 bases; unmatched junction bases: 7. The V gene's germline CDR1 is SEHNR and CDR2 FQNEAQ (reference sequence). CDR3 sequence reads: CASSALTSGSDNEQFF. Here the CDR3 DNA reads TGTGCCAGCAGCGCATTGACTAGCGGGAGCGACAATGAGCAGTTCTTC.

V and J are TRBV5-6 and TRBJ2-1, with D hard to call. Trimming took 0 bases from V and 4 from J, leaving 8 bases between them. This CDR3 contains 14 residues. Germline-derived CDR1 and CDR2 are SGHDT and YYEEEE. The CDR3 DNA reads TGTGCCAGCAGCTTGGGGAGCCGGTACAATGAGCAGTTCTTC. Amino acid sequence: CASSLGSRYNEQFF.

The rearrangement uses TRBV28 and TRBJ1-2; 7 bases align to TRBD1. V lost 3 bases and J lost 3; bases outside the gene matches: 10. The CDR3 totals 16 residues. In germline, CDR1 is MDHEN, CDR2 SYDVKM. As DNA, the CDR3 is TGTGCCAGCAGTTTGGGTTTAGCAGGGGGAGACTATGGCTACACCTTC. This sequence encodes CASSLGLAGGDYGYTF.

This CDR3 reads CASSLRQGPYQPQHF. The CDR3 DNA is TGTGCCAGCAGTTTAAGGCAGGGGCCCTATCAGCCCCAGCATTTT. V is TRBV27 and J is TRBJ1-5, with D tentatively TRBD1 (6 bases). The V end was cut by 2 bases, the J end by 5 bases, with 13 bases between. CDR3 length: 15 amino acids. Germline-derived CDR1 and CDR2 are MNHEY and SMNVEV (reference sequence).

The CDR3: CAWGGGGASTDTQYF. The CDR3 DNA follows: TGTGCCTGGGGTGGTGGCGGGGCTAGCACAGATACGCAGTATTTT. The V gene is TRBV30, the J gene TRBJ2-3; the D gene is possibly TRBD2 (6 bases). Germline assignment: CDR1 GTSNPN and CDR2 SVGIG (reference sequence). This CDR3 comprises 15 residues. The V end lost 5 bases, the J end lost 0 bases, and 15 bases lay between the germline ends.

The CDR3 DNA sequence: TGTGCCAGCAGTTTAGGGCTAGCGGGAAGCTACGAGCAGTACTTC. Translation gives CASSLGLAGSYEQYF. The rearrangement joins TRBV27 to TRBJ2-5; 9 bases agree with TRBD2. The DNA end favors TRBJ2-7, so the J call may be wrong. Germline lookup yields CDR1 MNHEY and CDR2 SMNVEV (reference sequence). The CDR3 sequence is 15 residues long.

The J gene is TRBJ2-5, the V gene TRBV6-5, with 9 bases fitting TRBD1. The CDR3 spans 15 residues. The J segment lost 4 bases and the V segment lost 6 bases, leaving 9 bases of the junction unmatched. From germline, CDR1 is MNHEY and CDR2 SVGAGI. The CDR3 region is CASRARGTGLETQYF. As DNA, the CDR3 is TGTGCCAGCAGGGCAAGGGGGACAGGGTTAGAGACCCAGTACTTC.

V is TRBV4-1 and J is TRBJ1-5, with TRBD1 identical over 8 bases. CDR3 length equals 13 residues. With 3 bases clipped from V and 7 bases from J, the junction kept 2 bases outside the gene matches. Germline assignment: CDR1 MGHRA and CDR2 YSYEKL. CDR3 amino acids: CASSQTGVQPQHF. CDR3 bases: TGCGCCAGCAGCCAGACAGGGGTACAGCCCCAGCATTTT.

This chain links TRBV6-5 with TRBJ2-3; maybe TRBD2 (6 bases). Trimming left V 4 bases short and J 6 bases short, with 11 bases between. Germline CDR1 is MNHEY and CDR2 is SVGAGI. This CDR3 contains 13 residues. CDR3 sequence: CASSFGGTDTQYF. The DNA of the CDR3 is TGTGCCAGCAGTTTCGGAGGGACCGATACGCAGTATTTT.

The rearrangement uses TRBV20-1 and TRBJ1-1; D gene uncertain. CDR1 DFQATT and CDR2 SNEGSKA come from the germline V gene (reference sequence). CDR3 length: 11 residues. V lost 6 bases and J 1 base, leaving 6 bases between the germline ends. CDR3 region: CSANRNTEAFF. As DNA, the CDR3 is TGCAGTGCCAACAGGAACACTGAAGCTTTCTTT.

The chain combines TRBV6-1 with TRBJ2-7; the match to TRBD2 covers 11 bases. The CDR3 contains 16 residues. In germline, CDR1 is MNHNS, CDR2 SASEGT. V was clipped by 0 bases and J by 6 bases; unmatched bases: 7. CDR3 loop: CASSEAFRLAGFEQYV. DNA for the CDR3: TGTGCCAGCAGTGAAGCTTTCCGACTAGCGGGATTCGAGCAGTACGTC.

The chain carries TRBV6-5 and TRBJ1-6; a possible D gene is TRBD1 (5 bases). The CDR3 is made up of 15 amino acids. Germline values: CDR1 MNHEY, CDR2 SVGAGI. The V end was cut by 0 bases, the J end by 11 bases, with 14 bases between. The CDR3 loop reads CASSYSSAAGPPLHF. The CDR3, as DNA: TGTGCCAGCAGTTACTCGTCCGCGGCAGGGCCACCCCTCCACTTT.

In its sample, this clone was seen a few times. The chain joins TRBV7-9 to TRBJ2-7, with TRBD2 as a possible D gene (5 bases). Germline CDR1 and CDR2: SEHNR and FQNEAQ (reference sequence). The length of the CDR3 is 15 residues. Trimming shortened V by 6 bases and J by 3 bases, and 18 bases separated the two germline ends. The CDR3 sequence is CASRLPGDGGYEQYF. The CDR3 nucleotides read TGTGCCAGCAGGTTGCCCGGGGATGGAGGCTACGAGCAGTACTTC.

The rearrangement joins TRBV9 to TRBJ1-3; the match to TRBD1 covers 8 bases. This CDR3 has 16 residues. Germline lookup yields CDR1 SGDLS and CDR2 YYNGEE. V gave up 3 bases and J gave up 8 bases; unmatched junction bases: 13. CDR3 sequence: CASSAGQDGLWDTIYF. In nucleotides, the CDR3 is TGTGCCAGCAGCGCGGGACAGGACGGCCTTTGGGACACCATATATTTT. Looking up the rest from reference TRBV9 and TRBJ1-3 gives the full variable domain: DSGVTQTPKHLITATGQRVTLRCSPRSGDLSVYWYQQSLDQGLQFLIQYYNGEERAKGNILERFSAQQFPDLHSELNLSSLELGDSALYFCASSAGQDGLWDTIYFGEGSWLTVV.

In its sample, this clone was seen once. The V and J genes are TRBV5-6 and TRBJ1-5; 8 bases match TRBD1. This CDR3 has 15 amino acids. Trimming took 0 bases from V and 7 from J; bases not matched to a gene: 6. The germline V gene encodes CDR1 SGHDT and CDR2 YYEEEE. CDR3 amino acids: CASSLARGRIQPQHF. The DNA for the CDR3 is TGTGCCAGCAGCTTGGCCAGGGGGCGAATCCAGCCCCAGCATTTT.